Included here is one T cell receptor beta chain sequence, with context. The antigen is unknown. This sample is part of a study of T cell repertoires in cytomegalovirus infection. J lost 5 bases, V lost 0 bases, and 13 bases had no gene match. The CDR3 is made up of 18 amino acids. The germline V gene has CDR1 LGHNA and CDR2 YSLEER. TCRdb reprocessed the reads via MiXCR and lists one record per CDR3 protein. The sample has 110,000 or so distinct CDR3 sequences; roughly 30% are singletons. The V and J genes are TRBV4-3 and TRBJ2-5, with 9 bases that match TRBD2. This clonotype was sampled from a human donor in good health (CMV status not recorded). Some clones in this sample may be carry-over from other donors' samples. This specimen was CD8+ T cells from cultured PBMCs, taken from culture after CMV antigen stimulation. CDR3 sequence (DNA): TGCGCCAGCAGCCAAGATTATTTATGGCGGGGGGGCACGGAGACCCAGTACTTC. Its protein is CASSQDYLWRGGTETQYF.